The 16 T cell receptor beta chains given below trace back to one sample, sequenced in a study of cytomegalovirus exposure and HLA in healthy donors. Primers: 60 Vbeta forward and 13 Jbeta reverse. Sequenced by immunoSEQ multiplex PCR; TCRdb stores in-frame clones only, minus some. Of about 170,000 clones listed, 80% to 90% were seen once; the top ten hold roughly 0.75%. Sequencing input: PBMCs. Receptors originate from a woman aged 18-35 years in good health and CMV-seronegative.

The chain recombines TRBV5-4 with TRBJ2-1, with TRBD2 identical over 7 bases. The J segment lost 0 bases and the V segment lost 3 bases, leaving 6 bases of the junction unmatched. In germline, CDR1 is SGHNT, CDR2 YYREEE (reference sequence). The CDR3 is 16 amino acids. The CDR3 region is CASSSTSTSSYNEQFF. In DNA, the CDR3 is TGTGCCAGCAGCTCGACTAGCACGAGCTCCTACAATGAGCAGTTCTTC. The whole variable domain, filled in from reference TRBV5-4 and TRBJ2-1, reads ETGVTQSPTHLIKTRGQQVTLRCSSQSGHNTVSWYQQALGQGPQFIFQYYREEENGRGNFPPRFSGLQFPNYSSELNVNALELDDSALYLCASSSTSTSSYNEQFFGPGTRLTVL.

This chain uses TRBV28 with TRBJ2-5, with 7 bases matching TRBD1. Trimming took 2 bases from V and 5 from J; bases not matched to a gene: 5. In germline, CDR1 is MDHEN, CDR2 SYDVKM. This CDR3 has 14 amino acids. The CDR3 reads CASSLRGGRETQYF. The CDR3 nucleotides read TGTGCCAGCAGTTTAAGAGGGGGCCGGGAGACCCAGTACTTC. Full variable domain (remainder filled in from reference TRBV28 and TRBJ2-5): DVKVTQSSRYLVKRTGEKVFLECVQDMDHENMFWYRQDPGLGLRLIYFSYDVKMKEKGDIPEGYSVSREKKERFSLILESASTNQTSMYLCASSLRGGRETQYFGPGTRLLVL.

The CDR3 loop is CASRPSGRGDNEQFF. CDR3 nucleotides: TGTGCCAGCAGACCTAGCGGGAGAGGGGACAATGAGCAGTTCTTC. The chain employs TRBV6-6 and TRBJ2-1; 10 bases map to TRBD2. Per the germline V gene, CDR1 is MNHNY and CDR2 is SVGAGI (reference sequence). The CDR3 covers 15 residues. Trimming at V came to 6 bases and at J to 5 bases, leaving 7 bases not matched to a gene.

This clone was counted only a few times. V is TRBV5-1 and J is TRBJ2-1, with 8 bases matching TRBD1. Germline V gene sequence: CDR1 SGHRS, CDR2 YFSETQ. The CDR3 runs to 15 residues. V was pared by 2 bases and J by 6 bases, with 7 bases of the junction left unmatched. For the CDR3, the DNA is TGCGCCAGCAGCTTCGACAGGGGTGGTTTCAATGAGCAGTTCTTC. As protein: CASSFDRGGFNEQFF. The complete variable domain, with remaining parts taken from reference TRBV5-1 and TRBJ2-1, reads KAGVTQTPRYLIKTRGQQVTLSCSPISGHRSVSWYQQTPGQGLQFLFEYFSETQRNKGNFPGRFSGRQFSNSRSEMNVSTLELGDSALYLCASSFDRGGFNEQFFGPGTRLTVL.

The V call is TRBV6-1, the J call TRBJ1-2; perhaps TRBD1 as D (6 bases). Trimming stripped 2 bases from V and 4 bases from J, with 14 bases between. Germline CDR1 MNHNS, CDR2 SASEGT. The CDR3 covers 15 residues. The CDR3 sequence is CASSELHRALYGYTF. CDR3 bases: TGTGCCAGCAGTGAACTTCACAGGGCCCTCTATGGCTACACCTTC.

The chain employs TRBV7-9 and TRBJ2-3, with TRBD1 matching over 11 bases. The CDR3 is 17 amino acids. J was trimmed by 6 bases and V by 1 base; bases with no gene match: 9. Germline assignment: CDR1 SEHNR and CDR2 FQNEAQ (reference sequence). The CDR3 here is CASSLVVDRGLADTQYF. The CDR3 nucleotides are TGTGCCAGCAGCTTAGTGGTGGACAGGGGGCTAGCGGATACGCAGTATTTT.

The chain couples TRBV5-4 to TRBJ1-2; 7 nucleotides line up with TRBD1. V was clipped by 4 bases and J by 10 bases; unmatched bases: 13. CDR3 size: 14 residues. CDR1 is SGHNT and CDR2 is YYREEE in the germline V gene (reference sequence). CDR3 nucleotide sequence: TGTGCCAGCAGCCCTAACGACAGGGCTCCCCACTACACCTTC. As protein: CASSPNDRAPHYTF.

The J gene is TRBJ2-7, the V gene TRBV29-1; 8 nucleotides agree with TRBD1. Germline V gives CDR1 SQVTM, CDR2 ANQGSEA. V was clipped by 6 bases and J by 2 bases; unmatched bases: 0. The CDR3 has 11 amino acids. This CDR3 reads CSVRGPYEQYF. DNA of the CDR3: TGCAGCGTCAGGGGGCCCTACGAGCAGTACTTC.

The chain couples TRBV7-2 to TRBJ2-7; D remains ambiguous. CDR1 and CDR2 from the germline V gene are SGHTA and FQGNSA. This CDR3 has 12 amino acids. Trimming pared 7 bases from V and 2 bases from J, leaving 9 bases between. CDR3 DNA: TGTGCCAGCACCTCAAGCCCCTACGAGCAGTACTTC. Protein: CASTSSPYEQYF.

CDR3 protein: CASSLVGSRSGEDTQYF. CDR3 in DNA: TGCGCCAGCAGCTTGGTTGGTTCCCGGAGTGGGGAGGATACGCAGTATTTT. The chain is built from TRBV5-1 and TRBJ2-3; a weak D match, TRBD2 (5 bases). Trimming removed 0 bases from V and 6 bases from J, with 20 bases in between. The CDR3 loop spans 17 amino acids. Germline V gives CDR1 SGHRS, CDR2 YFSETQ. The variable domain in full, with the rest retrieved from reference TRBV5-1 and TRBJ2-3, is KAGVTQTPRYLIKTRGQQVTLSCSPISGHRSVSWYQQTPGQGLQFLFEYFSETQRNKGNFPGRFSGRQFSNSRSEMNVSTLELGDSALYLCASSLVGSRSGEDTQYFGPGTRLTVL.

This clone was observed a few times. The V and J genes are TRBV6-1 and TRBJ1-5; TRBD1 matches at 9 bases. CDR3 length equals 17 residues. Germline CDR1 reads MNHNS; CDR2 reads SASEGT. Trimming removed 0 bases from V and 7 bases from J; junction bases left unmatched: 10. CDR3 sequence reads: CASSEARGTGKEQPQHF. CDR3 DNA: TGTGCCAGCAGTGAAGCGCGAGGGACAGGGAAGGAACAGCCCCAGCATTTT.

The chain links TRBV4-1 to TRBJ2-1, with 10 nucleotides matching TRBD2. J gave up 4 bases and V 0 bases, and 9 bases lay outside the gene matches. This CDR3 has 18 amino acids. Germline lookup yields CDR1 MGHRA and CDR2 YSYEKL. The CDR3 sequence is CASSQDHLALAGYNEQFF. The CDR3 DNA is TGCGCCAGCAGCCAAGATCACCTGGCACTAGCGGGATACAATGAGCAGTTCTTC.

This chain links TRBV4-1 with TRBJ1-3; 7 bases are a match to TRBD1. V lost 0 bases and J lost 2; bases outside the gene matches: 7. This CDR3 comprises 17 residues. Germline values: CDR1 MGHRA, CDR2 YSYEKL. CDR3 coding DNA: TGCGCCAGCAGCCAAGATGAGAGACAGGGAGCTGGAAACACCATATATTTT. Protein product: CASSQDERQGAGNTIYF.

The gene calls are TRBV7-9 and TRBJ2-3; 7 nucleotides line up with TRBD2. This CDR3 has 15 amino acids. The germline gives CDR1 SEHNR, CDR2 FQNEAQ (reference sequence). The V and J ends lost 5 bases and 2 bases, in that order; junction bases with no gene match: 7. CDR3 protein: CASSPREANTDTQYF. As DNA, the CDR3 is TGTGCCAGCAGCCCCCGGGAGGCCAACACAGATACGCAGTATTTT.

The chain carries TRBV5-1 and TRBJ2-1, with 14 positions matching TRBD2. This CDR3 has 19 amino acids. Germline lookup yields CDR1 SGHRS and CDR2 YFSETQ. With 1 base clipped from V and 6 bases from J, the junction kept 12 bases outside the gene matches. DNA for the CDR3: TGCGCCAGCAGCTTGTTGTACTTGGGACTAGCGGGAGATCTCAATGAGCAGTTCTTC. It translates to CASSLLYLGLAGDLNEQFF.

The genes are TRBV5-1 and TRBJ2-7, with TRBD2 identical over 8 bases. The CDR3 extends over 13 amino acids. Germline V lookup: CDR1 SGHRS, CDR2 YFSETQ. The V and J ends lost 4 bases and 2 bases, in that order; junction bases with no gene match: 2. CDR3 sequence reads: CASSLTSAYEQYF. The CDR3 DNA reads as TGCGCCAGCAGCCTGACTAGCGCCTACGAGCAGTACTTC.